This T cell receptor beta chain was sequenced for a study of blood T cell repertoires in COVID-19 (dated by TCRdb to about 2020). For the study in its entirety: Samples covering the acute and convalescent phases of COVID-19 were provided by collaborators in the United States, Italy and Spain. The samples were drawn from two sources: the first 160 participants of the ongoing ImmuneRACE study, and 1,254 subjects contributed by 6 global collaborators. The dataset comprised deeply sampled blood TCRbeta repertoires from subjects exposed to, actively infected with, or recovered from COVID-19. A freely available public database, intended as a resource for researchers studying the immune response to SARS-CoV-2, is where the repertoires were released. HLA class I and class II types, where available, came from metadata supplied by the sample provider rather than from assay-based typing. The prospective study material was composed of cDNA or gDNA derived from T cells, B-cell-depleted T cells, or PBMCs. A de-identified subject ID, COVID-19 status, age in years and sex were almost always included in the sample metadata.

Each collaborating institution followed its own protocols to collect whole blood in K2EDTA tubes. For TCRbeta analysis, collaborators shipped samples as frozen whole blood, isolated PBMCs, or DNA extracted from either of those sample types. CDR1 SEHNR and CDR2 FQNEAQ are derived from the germline V gene (reference sequence). The cysteine opens and the phenylalanine closes a CDR3 of 14 amino acids. Just the 42-base CDR3 DNA is kept, in frame starting at base 1. V and J are truncated by 1 base and 5 bases respectively, leaving an intervening sequence of 8 bases. TCRbeta CDR3 regions were amplified from genomic DNA using the immunoSEQ Assay, a bias-controlled multiplex PCR. From the authors' description of their analysis: The number of nucleated cells in each sample was estimated from the amplification of reference gene primers within the assay. To quantify the absolute abundance of each unique TCRbeta CDR3 rearrangement, sequence reads were collapsed and filtered. Productive Simpson clonality was computed per sample as the square root of Simpson's diversity index over productive rearrangements. This is the immuneACCESS table as TCRdb keeps it, with only in-frame sequences that have V and J called. A part of the clones is gone; compared with another copy, unresolved V genes explain less than half, and the rest is unexplained. For V, J and clone size, that table is used; D and trimming come from the DNA. The sample contains fewer than 300,000 clones, 70% to 80% of them found a single time. The ten largest clonotypes hold around 3.4% of the sample.

The paper as a whole reports these results and caveats: Clinical and demographic metadata were provided uncurated, with the amount varying by source and participant.

This clone appeared once. Its target antigen remains unknown. No base quality values were provided; no much bigger clone lies one nucleotide off. The clonotype originates from a woman older than 75 with acute or convalescent COVID-19. The rearranged chain carries TRBV7-9 and TRBJ1-4; the D gene lacks a confident call. The sequenced material came from peripheral blood. The CDR3 protein sequence reads: CASSLGATNEKLFF. The bases read TGTGCCAGCAGCTTAGGGGCCACAAATGAAAAACTGTTTTTT.